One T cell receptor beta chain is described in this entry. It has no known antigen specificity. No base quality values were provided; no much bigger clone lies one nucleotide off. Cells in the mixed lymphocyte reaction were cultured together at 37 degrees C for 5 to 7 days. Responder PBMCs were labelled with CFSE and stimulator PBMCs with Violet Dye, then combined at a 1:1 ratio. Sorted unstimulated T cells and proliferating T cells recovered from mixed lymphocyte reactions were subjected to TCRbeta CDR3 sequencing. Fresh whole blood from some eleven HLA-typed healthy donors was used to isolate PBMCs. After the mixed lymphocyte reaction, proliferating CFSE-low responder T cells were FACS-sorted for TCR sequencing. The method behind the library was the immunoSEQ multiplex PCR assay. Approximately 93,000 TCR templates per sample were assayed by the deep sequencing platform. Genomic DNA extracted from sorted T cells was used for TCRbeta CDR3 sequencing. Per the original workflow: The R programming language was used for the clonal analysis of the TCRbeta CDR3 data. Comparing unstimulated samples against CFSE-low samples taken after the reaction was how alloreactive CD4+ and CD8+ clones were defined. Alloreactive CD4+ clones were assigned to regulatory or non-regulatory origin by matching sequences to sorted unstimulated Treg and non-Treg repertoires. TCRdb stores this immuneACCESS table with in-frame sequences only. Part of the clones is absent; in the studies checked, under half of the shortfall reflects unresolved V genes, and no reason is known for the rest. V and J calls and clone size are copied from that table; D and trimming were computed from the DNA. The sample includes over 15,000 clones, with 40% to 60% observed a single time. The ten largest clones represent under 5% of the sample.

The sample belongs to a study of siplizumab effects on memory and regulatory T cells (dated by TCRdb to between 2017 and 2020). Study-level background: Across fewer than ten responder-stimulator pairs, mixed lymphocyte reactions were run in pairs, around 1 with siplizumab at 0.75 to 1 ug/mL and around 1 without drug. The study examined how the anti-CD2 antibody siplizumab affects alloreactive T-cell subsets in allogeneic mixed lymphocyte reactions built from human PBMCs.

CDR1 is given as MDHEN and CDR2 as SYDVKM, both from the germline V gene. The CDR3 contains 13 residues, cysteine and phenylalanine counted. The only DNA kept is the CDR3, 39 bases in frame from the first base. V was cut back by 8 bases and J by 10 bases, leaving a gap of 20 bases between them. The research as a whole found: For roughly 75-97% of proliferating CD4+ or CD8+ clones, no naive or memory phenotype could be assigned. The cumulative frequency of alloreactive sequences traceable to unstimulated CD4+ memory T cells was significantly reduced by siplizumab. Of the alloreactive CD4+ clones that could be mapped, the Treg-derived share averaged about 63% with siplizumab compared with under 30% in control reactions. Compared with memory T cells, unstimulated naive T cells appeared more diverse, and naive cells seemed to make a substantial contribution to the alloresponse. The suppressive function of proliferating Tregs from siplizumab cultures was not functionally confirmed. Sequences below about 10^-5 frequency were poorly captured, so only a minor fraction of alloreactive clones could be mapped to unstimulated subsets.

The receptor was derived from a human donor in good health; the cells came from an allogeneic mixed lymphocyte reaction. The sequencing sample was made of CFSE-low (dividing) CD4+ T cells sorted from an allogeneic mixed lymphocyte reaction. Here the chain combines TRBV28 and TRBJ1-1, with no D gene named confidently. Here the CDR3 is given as CASLYREGFVAFF. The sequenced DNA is TGTGCCAGCCTCTACCGGGAGGGATTTGTAGCTTTCTTT.